Presented here are 5 T cell receptor beta chains from one specimen sequenced in a study of CD8+ T cells in alopecia areata. RNA extraction was followed by reverse transcription into cDNA, which acted as the sequencing template. Clones were read by immunoSEQ multiplex PCR, and TCRdb kept only the in-frame ones, dropping some. This table has over 150,000 clones, around 63% appearing once. Sequences were derived from CD4+ T cells sorted from blood, sampled at week 0. The receptors stem from a human donor with alopecia areata.

The chain combines TRBV30 with TRBJ1-1, with D unclear. CDR1 and CDR2 from the germline V gene are GTSNPN and SVGIG (reference sequence). Trimming shortened V by 5 bases and J by 3 bases, and 19 bases separated the two germline ends. The CDR3 is made up of 15 amino acids. The CDR3 loop is CAWAADEGPYTEAFF. CDR3 DNA sequence: TGTGCCTGGGCGGCTGATGAGGGCCCGTACACTGAAGCTTTCTTT.

This clone showed up just a few times. V usage is TRBV29-1 and J usage is TRBJ2-3; D possibly corresponds to TRBD1 (5 bases). Trimming removed 2 bases at V and 1 base at J, with 10 bases between. Germline CDR1 and CDR2: SQVTM and ANQGSEA. The CDR3 spans 14 residues. CDR3 protein: CSVEWGRGTDTQYF. In nucleotides, the CDR3 is TGCAGCGTTGAATGGGGCCGCGGCACAGATACGCAGTATTTT.

The gene calls are TRBV18 and TRBJ2-1; 7 bases match TRBD2. Germline trimming cut 3 bases from V and 7 bases from J; bases unmatched to any gene: 3. CDR3 length: 13 residues. The germline CDR1 and CDR2 sequences are KGHSH and LQKENI. CDR3 sequence (DNA): TGTGCCAGCTCACCGGGGGAGGGAAATGAGCAGTTCTTC. Amino acids: CASSPGEGNEQFF. Drawing the rest from reference TRBV18 and TRBJ2-1, the complete variable domain is NAGVMQNPRHLVRRRGQEARLRCSPMKGHSHVYWYRQLPEEGLKFMVYLQKENIIDESGMPKERFSAEFPKEGPSILRIQQVVRGDSAAYFCASSPGEGNEQFFGPGTRLTVL.

The chain employs TRBV30 and TRBJ2-1, with 7 nucleotides matching TRBD1. This CDR3 region has 12 residues. Trimming at V came to 2 bases and at J to 15 bases, leaving 10 bases not matched to a gene. The V gene's germline CDR1 is GTSNPN and CDR2 SVGIG (reference sequence). The CDR3 coding sequence is TGTGCCTGGAGTTTCGTCCCGGGACAGAGGTTCTTC. It codes for CAWSFVPGQRFF.

Points on this clone: Distinct nucleotide sequences in the sample also encode this CDR3. This rearrangement joins TRBV29-1 to TRBJ1-2; D remains unclear. The CDR3 consists of 12 residues. Germline CDR1 reads SQVTM; CDR2 reads ANQGSEA. V lost 3 bases and J 3 bases, leaving 8 bases between the germline ends. Written as DNA, the CDR3 is TGCAGCGTTGAGTCCGGGGACTATGGCTACACCTTC. Translation: CSVESGDYGYTF.